These T cell receptor beta chains were read from a single sample in a study of cytomegalovirus exposure and HLA in healthy donors. Profiling relied on immunoSEQ multiplex PCR, and the TCRdb table lists in-frame clones only, not all of them. The table has around 220,000 clones, about 80% seen once; the top ten hold about 1.4%. The sample taken for sequencing was PBMCs. The receptors stem from a girl aged 5-17 years in good health and CMV-seronegative. Each CDR3 is given with its conserved first and last residue. The D gene is left open where the match is weak. Clone size is given for some rows only: seen once, a few or many times, or a class if the clone is expanded.

>TRBV30|-|TRBD2|TRBJ2-1
CAWSVFPSGDYNEQFF
TGTGCCTGGAGTGTATTTCCTAGCGGTGATTACAATGAGCAGTTCTTC
>TRBV28|-|-|TRBJ1-6
CASSLGGSSYNSPLHF
TGTGCCAGCAGTTTAGGGGGGAGCTCCTATAATTCACCCCTCCATTTT
>TRBV7-9|-|-|TRBJ1-6
CASSPDGTPNSPLHF
TGTGCCAGCAGCCCGGACGGGACACCGAATTCACCCCTCCACTTT
>TRBV5-6|-|-|TRBJ1-1
CASSLWLWGVVDTEAFF
TGTGCCAGCAGCTTGTGGCTTTGGGGGGTCGTGGACACTGAAGCTTTCTTT
>TRBV15|-|-|TRBJ1-2
CATSRDKNYGYTF
TGTGCCACCAGCAGAGACAAAAACTATGGCTACACCTTC
>TRBV13|-|-|TRBJ1-1
CASSLSSGVEAFF
TGTGCCAGCAGCTTATCGTCCGGGGTCGAAGCTTTCTTT
>TRBV2|-|TRBD1|TRBJ1-2
CASSVPGQGYGYTF
TGTGCCAGCAGTGTCCCCGGACAGGGCTATGGCTACACCTTC
>TRBV5-6|-|-|TRBJ1-2
CASSFRGIDSGGYGYTF
TGTGCCAGCAGCTTTAGGGGCATCGACTCGGGGGGGTATGGCTACACCTTC
>TRBV6-6|once|-|TRBJ1-2
CASSTKGAAWGYTF
TGTGCCAGCAGTACAAAGGGAGCTGCCTGGGGCTACACCTTC
>TRBV11-2|-|-|TRBJ1-2
CASSLDVLGHGYTF
TGTGCCAGCAGCTTAGATGTGTTGGGGCATGGCTACACCTTC
>TRBV21-1|-|-|TRBJ2-1
CASSNPNPSSYNEQFF
TGTGCCAGCAGCAATCCTAATCCATCATCCTACAATGAGCAGTTCTTC
>TRBV6-1|-|TRBD1|TRBJ1-4
CASSVGTGVFGEKLFF
TGTGCCAGCAGTGTAGGGACAGGGGTATTTGGTGAAAAACTGTTTTTT
>TRBV2|once|-|TRBJ2-3
CASSEKSNTDTQYF
TGTGCCAGCAGTGAAAAGAGTAACACAGATACGCAGTATTTT
>TRBV5-1|few|-|TRBJ1-4
CASRTRQGHEKLFF
TGCGCCAGCAGGACCCGTCAGGGGCATGAAAAACTGTTTTTT
>TRBV6-4|many|-|TRBJ2-3
CASSDKGGTDTQYF
TGTGCCAGCAGTGACAAGGGGGGCACAGATACGCAGTATTTT
>TRBV18|once|-|TRBJ2-7
CASSPQLDEQYF
TGTGCCAGCTCACCACAACTAGACGAGCAGTACTTC
>TRBV10-3|-|TRBD2|TRBJ2-3
CAISSGGTDTQYF
TGTGCCATCAGTAGCGGGGGCACAGATACGCAGTATTTT
>TRBV2|-|-|TRBJ1-5
CASSEAAGFGSDQPQHF
TGTGCCAGCAGTGAAGCGGCGGGGTTCGGTTCAGATCAGCCCCAGCATTTT
>TRBV7-2|-|-|TRBJ1-5
CASSLTGNQPQHF
TGTGCCAGCAGCTTGACAGGAAATCAGCCCCAGCATTTT
>TRBV21-1|-|-|TRBJ2-7
CASSKTHNQRTGEIEVGSNEQYF
TGTGCCAGCAGCAAAACACACAACCAAAGGACAGGGGAGATTGAGGTGGGGTCGAACGAGCAGTACTTC
>TRBV19|-|TRBD1|TRBJ2-5
CASSIAGQGETQYF
TGTGCCAGTAGTATAGCGGGACAGGGCGAGACCCAGTACTTC
>TRBV7-3|once|TRBD1|TRBJ2-1
CASSIDRDRDEQFF
TGTGCCAGCAGCATAGACAGGGATCGCGATGAGCAGTTCTTC
>TRBV4-2|-|-|TRBJ1-2
CASSQETGGVVFRYGYTF
TGTGCCAGCAGCCAAGAAACGGGGGGAGTGGTATTTCGCTATGGCTACACCTTC
>TRBV27|-|-|TRBJ2-6
CASSFWGTGANVLTF
TGTGCCAGCAGTTTCTGGGGCACTGGGGCCAACGTCCTGACTTTC
>TRBV5-1|few|-|TRBJ2-1
CASSLGQGGVYNEQFF
TGCGCCAGCAGCTTGGGACAGGGAGGCGTCTACAATGAGCAGTTCTTC
>TRBV5-4|-|TRBD2|TRBJ2-7
CASSLSGGGADEQYF
TGTGCCAGCAGCTTGTCAGGCGGGGGGGCCGACGAGCAGTACTTC
>TRBV23-1|-|-|TRBJ1-2
CASSRGRQGRNYGYTF
TGCGCCAGCAGTCGGGGGCGACAAGGCCGTAACTATGGCTACACCTTC
>TRBV18|once|-|TRBJ1-2
CASSPPTVNYGYTF
TGTGCCAGCTCACCACCGACAGTTAACTATGGCTACACCTTC
>TRBV18|-|-|TRBJ1-1
CASSPLPSTEAFF
TGTGCCAGCTCACCACTCCCTAGCACTGAAGCTTTCTTT
>TRBV4-2|-|TRBD2|TRBJ2-1
CASSRGGGYNEQFF
TGTGCCAGCAGCCGCGGGGGGGGGTACAATGAGCAGTTCTTC
>TRBV27|-|TRBD2|TRBJ2-5
CASRPNGLVMETQYF
TGTGCCAGCAGACCCAATGGACTAGTTATGGAGACCCAGTACTTC
>TRBV2|-|TRBD2|TRBJ2-5
CASRRTSGRAGETQYF
TGTGCCAGCAGGCGGACTAGCGGGAGGGCAGGGGAGACCCAGTACTTC